This is a list of T cell receptor beta chains from one sample in a study of shared clonotypes between healthy human individuals. Assay used: immunoSEQ multiplex PCR; TCRdb lists only in-frame clones, some missing. In the table there are a few million clones, roughly 95% of which are singletons. Sequences were obtained from naive CD4+ T cells sorted from blood. The receptors come from a man aged 18 to 35 in good health. Each CDR3 is given with its conserved first and last residue. D genes are given only for firm matches. Part of the rows lack a size; the others show once, few, many or a class for expanded clones.

cdr3_length clone_size j_call v_call d_call cdr3_aa cdr3_nt
15 once TRBJ2-2 TRBV6-6 - CASRRDYLNTGELFF TGTGCCAGCAGACGTGACTACCTGAACACCGGGGAGCTGTTTTTT
15 - TRBJ1-6 TRBV9 TRBD1 CASSVGTESNSPLHF TGTGCCAGCAGCGTGGGGACAGAGTCAAATTCACCCCTCCACTTT
14 once TRBJ2-5 TRBV7-2 - CATSTVPPRETQYF TGTGCCACCTCTACCGTCCCCCCTCGGGAGACCCAGTACTTC
16 - TRBJ2-1 TRBV7-2 TRBD2 CASSTYSGSSYNEQFF TGTGCCAGCAGCACGTATAGCGGGAGCTCCTACAATGAGCAGTTCTTC
15 once TRBJ1-3 TRBV6-1 - CASSATGLSGNTIYF TGTGCCAGCAGTGCAACGGGACTCTCTGGAAACACCATATATTTT
16 - TRBJ2-5 TRBV5-1 TRBD2 CASSPNPGTSVETQYF TGCGCCAGCAGCCCCAATCCCGGGACTAGCGTGGAGACCCAGTACTTC
15 - TRBJ1-5 TRBV6-6 TRBD1 CASSYPGTDYQPQHF TGTGCCAGCAGTTACCCCGGGACAGACTATCAGCCCCAGCATTTT
18 - TRBJ1-1 TRBV25-1 - CASSEYSGGGMAGTEAFF TGTGCCAGCAGTGAATATTCCGGGGGGGGCATGGCGGGCACTGAAGCTTTCTTT
14 - TRBJ1-1 TRBV7-2 TRBD1 CASSFSGGGSEAFF TGTGCCAGCAGCTTTTCAGGGGGCGGGTCTGAAGCTTTCTTT
14 - TRBJ2-1 TRBV11-2 TRBD1 CASSARDRIHEQFF TGTGCCAGCAGTGCCAGGGACAGAATCCATGAGCAGTTCTTC
19 - TRBJ2-2 TRBV4-3 - CASSQDEGIGRLAPGELFF TGCGCCAGCAGCCAAGATGAGGGTATAGGACGGCTTGCGCCCGGGGAGCTGTTTTTT
18 - TRBJ2-7 TRBV6-1 - CASSEGYVTAPLPYEQYF TGTGCCAGCAGTGAAGGATACGTAACGGCACCCCTACCCTACGAGCAGTACTTC
13 - TRBJ2-5 TRBV11-2 - CASSLVGPETQYF TGTGCCAGCAGCTTAGTGGGACCAGAGACCCAGTACTTC
15 - TRBJ1-1 TRBV5-1 TRBD1 CASSATGGASTEAFF TGCGCCAGCAGCGCGACAGGGGGCGCGAGCACTGAAGCTTTCTTT
16 - TRBJ2-1 TRBV5-1 TRBD1 CASSLLGQGVSYEQFF TGCGCCAGCAGCTTGTTAGGGCAGGGGGTTAGCTATGAGCAGTTCTTC
16 - TRBJ2-2 TRBV4-1 - CASSPPVGVNTGELFF TGCGCCAGCAGCCCCCCGGTGGGGGTGAACACCGGGGAGCTGTTTTTT
13 - TRBJ1-4 TRBV30 - CAWTQANNEKLFF TGTGCCTGGACCCAGGCCAATAATGAAAAACTGTTTTTT
13 - TRBJ1-6 TRBV6-5 TRBD1 CASSRQGNSPLHF TGTGCCAGCAGTCGACAGGGCAATTCACCCCTCCACTTT
15 - TRBJ2-7 TRBV6-5 TRBD2 CASSRTSGGAHEQYF TGTGCCAGCAGTCGTACTAGCGGGGGGGCCCACGAGCAGTACTTC
16 - TRBJ2-7 TRBV12-2 - CASRLARGQVIDEQYF TGTGCAAGTCGCTTAGCGCGGGGACAGGTCATCGACGAGCAGTACTTC
14 - TRBJ1-5 TRBV6-1 - CASGTGATKQPQHF TGTGCCAGCGGGACGGGGGCTACTAAACAGCCCCAGCATTTT
15 once TRBJ2-2 TRBV6-5 TRBD1 CASGGQGANTGELFF TGTGCCAGCGGGGGACAGGGGGCCAACACCGGGGAGCTGTTTTTT
13 few TRBJ1-4 TRBV11-2 - CASSSLVSEKLFF TGTGCCAGCAGCTCTCTTGTGTCGGAAAAACTGTTTTTT
16 - TRBJ2-3 TRBV5-1 TRBD1 CASSFTPGQGADTQYF TGCGCCAGCAGCTTTACCCCCGGGCAGGGGGCAGATACGCAGTATTTT
15 few TRBJ2-2 TRBV9 TRBD1 CASSRRQGYTGELFF TGTGCCAGCAGCCGGAGACAGGGGTACACCGGGGAGCTGTTTTTT
16 - TRBJ2-1 TRBV28 - CASCSPGSSSYNEQFF TGTGCCAGCTGTAGCCCGGGCAGTAGCTCCTACAATGAGCAGTTCTTC
14 - TRBJ1-4 TRBV7-9 - CASSLVGSSEKLFF TGTGCCAGCAGCTTAGTGGGGTCGAGTGAAAAACTGTTTTTT
14 - TRBJ2-1 TRBV30 TRBD2 CAWSALAGGVGQFF TGTGCCTGGAGTGCGCTGGCCGGGGGGGTTGGTCAGTTCTTC
14 - TRBJ2-3 TRBV5-1 - CASSVGLNTDTQYF TGCGCCAGCAGCGTGGGACTTAACACAGATACGCAGTATTTT